This paragraph covers one T cell receptor beta chain sequence. No antigen is known for it. The entry originates in a study of a mutant IDH1 vaccine in newly diagnosed glioma. Time point defined: week 47, end of study. With topical imiquimod, each dose of the vaccine consisted of 300 ug of mutant IDH1 20-mer peptide. Clones were read by immunoSEQ multiplex PCR, and TCRdb kept only the in-frame ones, dropping some. This table has tens of thousands of clones, around nine tenths appearing once. V shed 8 bases and J shed 6 bases, with 11 bases lying between them. In germline, CDR1 is MDHEN, CDR2 SYDVKM. The CDR3 contains 12 residues.

The chain employs TRBV28 and TRBJ1-3; no clear D. Sequences were derived from PBMCs, sampled from a glioma patient whose treatment included an IDH1 peptide vaccine. This TCR was sampled from a woman aged 40 to 50 with glioma. The CDR3 DNA is TGTGCCAGCCGCCCCACCGAAAACACCATATATTTT. It specifies CASRPTENTIYF.